The next 2 T cell receptor beta chains were all read from a single sample in a study of shared clonotypes between healthy human individuals. Profiled with immunoSEQ multiplex PCR; TCRdb holds only in-frame clones, not every one. The sample lists about 2.3 million clones, about 90% occurring once. Sequencing was carried out using naive CD4+ T cells from PBMCs. Subset denoted: CD45RA+ positively selected. Receptors originate from a man aged 18-30 years in good health. Some clones in this sample may be carry-over from other donors' samples.

V is TRBV19 and J is TRBJ2-7; TRBD1 matches at 9 bases. Germline lookup yields CDR1 LNHDA and CDR2 SQIVND (reference sequence). With V trimmed by 3 bases and J by 4 bases, 7 bases remained unmatched. CDR3 length: 15 amino acids. CDR3: CASSIKLGTGYEQYF. In DNA, the CDR3 is TGTGCCAGTAGTATCAAGCTCGGGACAGGGTACGAGCAGTACTTC.

The V gene is TRBV30, the J gene TRBJ1-2; D ambiguous. The ends were cut back, 3 bases at V and 7 bases at J, with 9 bases in the middle. The germline CDR1 and CDR2 sequences are GTSNPN and SVGIG (reference sequence). This CDR3 has 11 amino acids. The CDR3, as DNA: TGTGCCTGGAGCTCCCTGGTTGGCTACACCTTC. It translates to CAWSSLVGYTF.